This T cell receptor beta chain was captured by sequencing in a study of CD8 T cells in Susac syndrome. Points from the study as a whole: Individuals included in the TCR sequencing and HLA analysis were acknowledged by the study to be relatively few in number.

The CDR3 extends over 14 amino acids. V was pared by 5 bases and J by 10 bases, with 7 bases of the junction left unmatched. Germline V gene lookup returns CDR1 DFQATT and CDR2 SNEGSKA (reference sequence). Roughly 0.45 to 1 ug RNA was reverse transcribed with random hexamers. TCRdb independently ran MiXCR on the immunoSEQ multiplex PCR reads; one entry per CDR3 protein. The data show about 210,000 distinct CDR3 sequences, 95% seen once. Treatment-naive patients with stable or active relapsing-remitting disease were the multiple sclerosis controls. Of note for this clonotype: What it recognizes is unknown.

The receptor's source is a human donor with multiple sclerosis. Sequencing was done on a sample of CD4+ T cells from PBMCs. The chain couples TRBV20-1 to TRBJ2-1, with 14 bases that match TRBD2. Written as DNA, the CDR3 is TGCAGTGCTCGGACTAGCGGGGGGTTAGGCGAGCAGTTCTTC. Its protein is CSARTSGGLGEQFF.